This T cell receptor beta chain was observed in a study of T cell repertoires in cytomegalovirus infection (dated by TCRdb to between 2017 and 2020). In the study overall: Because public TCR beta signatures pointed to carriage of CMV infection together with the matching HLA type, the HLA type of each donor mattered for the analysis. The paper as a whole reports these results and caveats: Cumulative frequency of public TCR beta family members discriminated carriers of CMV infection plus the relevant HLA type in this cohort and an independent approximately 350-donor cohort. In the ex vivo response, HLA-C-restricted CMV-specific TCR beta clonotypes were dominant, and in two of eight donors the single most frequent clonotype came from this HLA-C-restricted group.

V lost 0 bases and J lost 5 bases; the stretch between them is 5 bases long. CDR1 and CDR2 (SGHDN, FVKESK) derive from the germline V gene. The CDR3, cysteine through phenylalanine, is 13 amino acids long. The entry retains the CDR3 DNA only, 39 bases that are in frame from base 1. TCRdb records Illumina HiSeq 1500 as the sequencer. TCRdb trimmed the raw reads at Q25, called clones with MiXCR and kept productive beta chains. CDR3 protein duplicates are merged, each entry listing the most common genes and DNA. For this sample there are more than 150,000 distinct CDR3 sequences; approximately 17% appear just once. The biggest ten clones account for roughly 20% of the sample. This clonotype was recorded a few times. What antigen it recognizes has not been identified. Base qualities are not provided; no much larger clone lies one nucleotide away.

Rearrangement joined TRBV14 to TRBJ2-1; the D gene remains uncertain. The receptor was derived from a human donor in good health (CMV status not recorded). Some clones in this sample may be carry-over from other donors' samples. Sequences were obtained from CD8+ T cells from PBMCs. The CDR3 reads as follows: CASSQDAHNEQFF. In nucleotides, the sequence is TGTGCCAGCAGCCAAGATGCCCACAATGAGCAGTTCTTC.